A single sample gave rise to the 2 T cell receptor beta chains below, sequenced in a study of neurological immune-mediated disorders. TCRdb recomputed calls from the 5' RACE reads with MiXCR, one row per CDR3 protein. The repertoire includes 55,000 to 60,000 distinct CDR3 sequences, under 4.5% of them detected once, and around 3.3% sits in the top ten. Specimen: PBMCs. The receptors derive from a woman under 40 with multiple sclerosis.

This clonotype was recorded many times. The rearrangement joins TRBV20-1 to TRBJ2-5, with 12 bases that match TRBD2. From germline, CDR1 is DFQATT and CDR2 SNEGSKA (reference sequence). V trimming: 6 bases; J trimming: 6 bases; junction bases outside the gene matches: 8. The CDR3 is made up of 14 amino acids. In DNA form, the CDR3 reads TGCAGTGCCATAGACGGACTAGCGGGACAGACCCAGTACTTC. It specifies CSAIDGLAGQTQYF.

Ten or more counts support this clonotype. The chain is built from TRBV12-3 or TRBV12-4 and TRBJ1-4; a weak D match, TRBD1 (5 bases). V was cut by 2 bases and J by 7 bases, with 8 bases left in between. The CDR3 consists of 13 residues. The CDR3 DNA follows: TGTGCCAGCAGTTTATCAGGGCTTGAAAAACTGTTTTTT. Protein product: CASSLSGLEKLFF.